Below are 27 T cell receptor beta chains sequenced from a single sample in a study of blood T cells in healthy people across ages. Next came a second PCR, run for about 6 to 11 cycles, which used a sample-barcoded 5' primer along with a J-beta primer mix. TCRdb re-called the 5' RACE reads with MiXCR, one entry per CDR3 protein. The sample contains some 860,000 distinct CDR3 sequences, just over 55% of which appear only once. The specimen sequenced was blood. The origin of the receptors is a man aged 40-55 years in good health.

The rearrangement uses TRBV28 and TRBJ2-1; 9 bases map to TRBD2. The CDR3 sequence is 16 residues long. CDR1 is MDHEN and CDR2 is SYDVKM in the germline V gene. V dropped 7 bases and J dropped 2; count of bases not matched to a gene: 9. The CDR3 bases are TGTGCCAGCACCCTAAGGCGGGAGGGAGCCTACAATGAGCAGTTCTTC. Protein: CASTLRREGAYNEQFF. The full variable domain, its missing parts supplied by reference TRBV28 and TRBJ2-1, is DVKVTQSSRYLVKRTGEKVFLECVQDMDHENMFWYRQDPGLGLRLIYFSYDVKMKEKGDIPEGYSVSREKKERFSLILESASTNQTSMYLCASTLRREGAYNEQFFGPGTRLTVL.

The rearrangement links TRBV7-2 to TRBJ2-3; weak D call: TRBD1 (6 bases). The length of the CDR3 is 16 residues. Germline assignment: CDR1 SGHTA and CDR2 FQGNSA. V was cut by 5 bases and J by 0 bases, with 15 bases left in between. The CDR3 DNA sequence: TGTGCCAGCAGCGTCGGACAGACCCCTAGCACAGATACGCAGTATTTT. Protein sequence: CASSVGQTPSTDTQYF. Filled out from reference TRBV7-2 and TRBJ2-3, the complete variable domain reads GAGVSQSPSNKVTEKGKDVELRCDPISGHTALYWYRQSLGQGLEFLIYFQGNSAPDKSGLPSDRFSAERTGGSVSTLTIQRTQQEDSAVYLCASSVGQTPSTDTQYFGPGTRLTVL.

The V and J genes are TRBV7-2 and TRBJ2-4; 9 bases match TRBD2. Germline-derived CDR1 and CDR2 are SGHTA and FQGNSA. CDR3 length equals 15 residues. With V trimmed by 4 bases and J by 13 bases, 14 bases remained unmatched. CDR3 amino acids: CASSSEAGGGREQYF. CDR3 DNA sequence: TGTGCCAGCAGCTCAGAAGCGGGAGGAGGACGGGAGCAGTACTTC.

This clonotype occurred a few times. A read error may produce the germline difference seen at one junction end. The gene calls are TRBV24-1 and TRBJ1-5; no reliable D call. The germline gives CDR1 KGHDR, CDR2 SFDVKD. The CDR3 is made up of 13 amino acids. CDR3 amino acids: CATSVAGNRPQHF. CDR3 coding DNA: TGTGCCACCAGTGTAGCGGGGAATCGGCCCCAGCATTTT.

The V gene is TRBV4-2, the J gene TRBJ2-1, with 11 positions matching TRBD2. The CDR3 runs 18 residues. Germline V gene sequence: CDR1 LGHNA, CDR2 YNFKEQ. V gave up 4 bases and J gave up 0 bases; unmatched junction bases: 8. The CDR3 bases are TGTGCCAGCAGCCCGGGACTAGCGGTGCTTAGCTCCTACAATGAGCAGTTCTTC. Its protein is CASSPGLAVLSSYNEQFF.

The rearrangement links TRBV9 to TRBJ1-1; possibly TRBD1 for D (5 bases). CDR3 length: 15 residues. Trimming pared 0 bases from V and 4 bases from J, leaving 13 bases between. Germline CDR1 reads SGDLS; CDR2 reads YYNGEE. CDR3 sequence reads: CASSVAAGRGTEAFF. The CDR3 DNA sequence: TGTGCCAGCAGCGTAGCTGCGGGAAGGGGCACTGAAGCTTTCTTT.

This clonotype appeared a few times. The chain joins TRBV28 to TRBJ2-7; 7 positions agree with TRBD1. The V gene end was trimmed by 5 bases and the J gene end by 5 bases; junction bases not matched to a gene: 9. CDR1 is MDHEN, CDR2 SYDVKM, per germline. The CDR3 contains 14 residues. The CDR3 region is CASSPGRDRDEQYF. The CDR3 DNA reads as TGTGCCAGCAGTCCGGGTCGGGACAGAGACGAGCAGTACTTC.

The CDR3 protein is CASSYSDNSPLHF. As DNA, the CDR3 is TGTGCCAGCAGTTATTCGGATAATTCACCCCTCCACTTT. The V call is TRBV6-5, the J call TRBJ1-6; D gene uncertain. The V gene lost 3 bases and the J gene lost 5 bases, with 5 bases spanning the gap. CDR1 is MNHEY, CDR2 SVGAGI, per germline. The CDR3 runs to 13 residues.

The chain joins TRBV7-2 to TRBJ2-1; D call uncertain. Germline-derived CDR1 and CDR2 are SGHTA and FQGNSA. The CDR3 is made up of 14 amino acids. The V end lost 6 bases, the J end lost 9 bases, and 18 bases lay between the germline ends. CDR3 region: CASSGVRPSVEQFF. CDR3 DNA sequence: TGTGCCAGCAGTGGGGTTCGACCGAGCGTTGAGCAGTTCTTC.

The chain joins TRBV5-6 to TRBJ2-2; TRBD2 might be the D (5 bases). The CDR3 has 14 residues. CDR1 is SGHDT and CDR2 is YYEEEE in the germline V gene. V lost 4 bases and J lost 2, with 9 bases in between. This CDR3 reads CASSATRNTGELFF. CDR3 bases: TGTGCCAGCAGCGCCACTAGAAACACCGGGGAGCTGTTTTTT.

The table lists this clonotype with a few counts. The V and J genes are TRBV6-1 and TRBJ2-7, with D uncertain. The CDR3 loop spans 13 amino acids. The V end was cut by 3 bases, the J end by 2 bases, with 8 bases between. Per the germline V gene, CDR1 is MNHNS and CDR2 is SASEGT. CDR3 protein: CASSDGMPYEQYF. CDR3 coding DNA: TGTGCCAGCAGTGATGGGATGCCCTACGAGCAGTACTTC.

This chain uses TRBV5-4 with TRBJ1-2; 7 bases match TRBD1. This CDR3 is built from 15 residues. CDR1 is SGHNT and CDR2 is YYREEE in the germline V gene (reference sequence). J was trimmed by 4 bases and V by 4 bases; bases with no gene match: 10. The CDR3 here is CASSGPGQLSYGYTF. The CDR3 coding sequence is TGTGCCAGCAGCGGTCCGGGACAGTTGTCCTATGGCTACACCTTC.

This clonotype has more than one count but fewer than ten. The rearrangement links TRBV5-4 to TRBJ2-3; 15 bases map to TRBD2. CDR3 length: 23 residues. The germline gives CDR1 SGHNT, CDR2 YYREEE (reference sequence). The J segment lost 4 bases and the V segment lost 7 bases, leaving 28 bases of the junction unmatched. CDR3: CASRYSGLSGTSGRRRGADTQYF. The CDR3 DNA sequence: TGTGCCAGCCGCTACTCGGGACTCTCCGGGACTAGCGGGAGGAGGCGTGGCGCAGATACGCAGTATTTT.

The chain has TRBV7-9 and TRBJ2-7; D possibly matches TRBD1 or TRBD2 (5 bases each). V lost 1 base, J lost 7 bases, and 17 bases lay in between. This CDR3 comprises 15 residues. Germline loops: CDR1 SEHNR, CDR2 FQNEAQ (reference sequence). The CDR3 protein is CASSLVGGASNEQYF. DNA of the CDR3: TGTGCCAGCAGCTTAGTTGGGGGTGCGAGCAATGAGCAGTACTTC.

In this sample, this clonotype turned up once. The rearrangement links TRBV12-3 or TRBV12-4 to TRBJ2-5; D remains ambiguous. V dropped 5 bases and J dropped 4 bases, with 8 bases sitting between them. CDR3 size: 12 residues. The CDR3 protein is CASSRTIETQYF. The CDR3 DNA reads as TGTGCCAGCAGTCGGACGATAGAGACCCAGTACTTC.

The chain has TRBV5-1 and TRBJ2-7; 15 bases are a match to TRBD2. Trimming at V came to 4 bases and at J to 7 bases, leaving 6 bases not matched to a gene. The CDR3 totals 15 residues. Germline CDR1 and CDR2: SGHRS and YFSETQ. CDR3 bases: TGCGCCAGCAGCGCCGGGACTAGCGGGGGGTATGAGCAGTACTTC. Protein product: CASSAGTSGGYEQYF. The variable domain in full, completed from reference TRBV5-1 and TRBJ2-7, reads KAGVTQTPRYLIKTRGQQVTLSCSPISGHRSVSWYQQTPGQGLQFLFEYFSETQRNKGNFPGRFSGRQFSNSRSEMNVSTLELGDSALYLCASSAGTSGGYEQYFGPGTRLTVT.

The CDR3 nucleotides are TGTGCCAGCAGCCAAATAGCGGGAACCTACGAGCAGTACTTC. Protein sequence: CASSQIAGTYEQYF. The J gene is TRBJ2-7, the V gene TRBV4-2; 8 bases agree with TRBD2. This CDR3 spans 14 amino acids. The V gene's germline CDR1 is LGHNA and CDR2 YNFKEQ. Trimming cost V 2 bases and J 2 bases; bases outside gene matches: 2.

Regarding this clonotype: A much larger clone sits a single nucleotide away, making a read error possible. This chain uses TRBV3-1 with TRBJ2-5; tentative D call: TRBD1 (6 bases). CDR1 is LGHDT and CDR2 is YNNKEL in the germline V gene (reference sequence). The V and J ends lost 3 bases and 11 bases respectively, with 16 bases between them. The CDR3 totals 13 residues. The CDR3 nucleotides are TGTGCCAGCAGCCACCTGGGGGACAATGAGCAGTACTTC. Its protein product is CASSHLGDNEQYF.

V and J are TRBV3-1 and TRBJ2-1; D not resolved. Trimming stripped 0 bases from V and 7 bases from J, with 13 bases between. Germline V lookup: CDR1 LGHDT, CDR2 YNNKEL (reference sequence). The CDR3 consists of 15 residues. CDR3 sequence: CASSQDGYRLNEQFF. The CDR3 region has the DNA TGTGCCAGCAGCCAAGATGGATATCGACTGAATGAGCAGTTCTTC.

The table lists this clonotype with a few counts. The chain combines TRBV18 with TRBJ2-3; D gene ambiguous. This CDR3 comprises 14 residues. V lost 2 bases and J 3 bases, leaving 9 bases between the germline ends. Per germline, CDR1 KGHSH and CDR2 LQKENI. The DNA for the CDR3 is TGTGCCAGCTCACCATCCGTTGTTACAGATACGCAGTATTTT. Its translation is CASSPSVVTDTQYF.

Only a few counts were recorded for this clonotype. In DNA, the CDR3 is TGTGCCAGCAGTTTACCAGGGGGCCTGGACGAGCAGTACTTC. It is translated as CASSLPGGLDEQYF. V gene TRBV27 combines with J gene TRBJ2-7; TRBD1 matches at 8 bases. Germline lookup yields CDR1 MNHEY and CDR2 SMNVEV (reference sequence). The CDR3 spans 14 residues. V lost 2 bases and J lost 5; bases outside the gene matches: 5.

V is TRBV12-3 or TRBV12-4 and J is TRBJ2-1; weak D call: TRBD1 (5 bases). V shed 5 bases and J shed 6 bases, with 11 bases lying between them. The CDR3 is 13 residues long. CDR3 sequence (DNA): TGTGCCAGCAGTCAGGCAGGGTTCAATGAGCAGTTCTTC. Its protein product is CASSQAGFNEQFF.

The chain couples TRBV2 to TRBJ2-7; tentatively, D is TRBD2 (6 bases). The J call may not be correct, given that the DNA end is closer to TRBJ2-5. The CDR3 loop spans 12 amino acids. Germline V lookup: CDR1 SNHLY, CDR2 FYNNEI. The DNA for the CDR3 is TGTGCCAGCAGTGTGGGGGGAGAGACCCAGTACTTC. Residues: CASSVGGETQYF.

The chain recombines TRBV29-1 with TRBJ2-7; tentatively, D is TRBD1 (5 bases). V lost 1 base, J lost 2 bases, and 12 bases lay in between. The CDR3 has 14 amino acids. The germline gives CDR1 SQVTM, CDR2 ANQGSEA. As DNA, the CDR3 is TGCAGCGTTGAAGGGACCGACAGCCCCTACGAGCAGTACTTC. Translation gives CSVEGTDSPYEQYF.

The gene calls are TRBV29-1 and TRBJ1-4; the match to TRBD1 covers 9 bases. J gave up 8 bases and V 7 bases, and 8 bases lay outside the gene matches. CDR3 length: 13 amino acids. Germline loops: CDR1 SQVTM, CDR2 ANQGSEA. The CDR3 DNA is TGCAGCGCAACAGGGGGCAGGTGGGAAAAACTGTTTTTT. Translating it yields CSATGGRWEKLFF.

The V gene is TRBV6-5, the J gene TRBJ2-1; D not certain. With 1 base removed from V and 5 bases from J, the gap between germline ends came to 18 bases. From germline, CDR1 is MNHEY and CDR2 SVGAGI. This CDR3 comprises 17 residues. This chain's CDR3 is CASSYLSRRSNNNEQFF. The CDR3 coding sequence is TGTGCCAGCAGTTACTTGTCGCGCCGGTCCAATAACAATGAGCAGTTCTTC.

The V and J genes are TRBV5-5 and TRBJ2-3; D unresolved. Germline assignment: CDR1 SGHKS and CDR2 YYEKEE (reference sequence). V lost 0 bases and J lost 7, with 12 bases in between. The CDR3 is 14 amino acids. In DNA form, the CDR3 reads TGTGCCAGCAGCTTGGAGTGGCAGTCAAATACGCAGTATTTT. Amino acids: CASSLEWQSNTQYF.